What follows are 23 T cell receptor beta chains derived from one specimen sequenced in a study of T cell changes during pregnancy in multiple sclerosis. TCRdb's table, derived via immunoSEQ multiplex PCR, lists solely in-frame clones and lacks some. The sample yields about 39,000 clones, 70% to 90% seen once. The source material was CD8+ T cells from peripheral blood mononuclear cells, sampled in the first trimester of pregnancy. All receptors come from a female donor with multiple sclerosis, enrolled in a pregnancy study.

The chain recombines TRBV18 with TRBJ2-5; 7 nucleotides match TRBD1. V was pared by 5 bases and J by 2 bases, with 14 bases of the junction left unmatched. The CDR3 spans 17 residues. Germline V CDR1 and CDR2: KGHSH, LQKENI. The CDR3 here is CASSTLSTGYGQETQYF. CDR3 bases: TGTGCCAGCTCAACACTCTCGACAGGGTATGGTCAAGAGACCCAGTACTTC.

The V call is TRBV27, the J call TRBJ2-3, with 9 bases that match TRBD2. V lost 6 bases, J lost 3 bases, and 4 bases stayed unmatched. Germline CDR1 MNHEY, CDR2 SMNVEV (reference sequence). This CDR3 region has 14 residues. The CDR3 nucleotides read TGTGCCAGCAGACGGACTAGCGTAACAGATACGCAGTATTTT. This encodes CASRRTSVTDTQYF.

J is TRBJ1-6 and V is TRBV21-1; TRBD1, the table's D call, lacks a check against the DNA. TRBV21-1 is assigned pseudogene status. CDR3 size: 17 residues. In DNA, the CDR3 is TGTGCCAGCAGGAGAGAAAACTGGGACAGGGGGAATTCACCCCTCCACTTT. It is translated as CASRRENWDRGNSPLHF.

This clone was recorded a few times. The rearrangement uses TRBV6-6 and TRBJ2-7; D is perhaps TRBD2 (5 bases). Germline V gene lookup returns CDR1 MNHNY and CDR2 SVGAGI (reference sequence). Trimming stripped 5 bases from V and 6 bases from J, with 8 bases between. The CDR3 has 11 residues. CDR3 amino acids: CASSEGLEQYF. The CDR3 DNA sequence: TGTGCCAGCAGTGAGGGTCTCGAGCAGTACTTC.

The chain joins TRBV4-1 to TRBJ1-5; a weak D match, TRBD1 (6 bases). Germline V CDR1 and CDR2: MGHRA, YSYEKL. Deletions cut 0 bases from V and 5 bases from J, with 8 bases between. This CDR3 is 14 amino acids long. CDR3 coding DNA: TGCGCCAGCAGCCAAGACAGGGGTCATCAGCCCCAGCATTTT. Encoded protein: CASSQDRGHQPQHF.

This clone was picked up one time. This chain joins TRBV27 and TRBJ2-7; the match to TRBD2 covers 7 bases. Germline-derived CDR1 and CDR2 are MNHEY and SMNVEV (reference sequence). Unmatched junction bases numbered 13, after V lost 11 bases and J lost 6 bases. This CDR3 spans 13 amino acids. The CDR3 nucleotides read TGTGCCGTCGCGCTCTATGGGGGGGGCGAGCAGTACTTC. Protein sequence: CAVALYGGGEQYF.

The chain carries TRBV27 and TRBJ2-7; TRBD2 agrees at 9 bases. The CDR3 is 14 amino acids. Per germline, CDR1 MNHEY and CDR2 SMNVEV (reference sequence). Losses at the gene ends were 2 bases for V and 3 bases for J; bases not matched to a gene: 2. The DNA for the CDR3 is TGTGCCAGCAGTTTAAGCGGGGGGAACTACGAGCAGTACTTC. Protein sequence: CASSLSGGNYEQYF.

This chain joins TRBV4-3 and TRBJ2-7, with 13 bases matching TRBD2. The CDR3 runs 15 residues. Germline CDR1 and CDR2: LGHNA and YSLEER. With V trimmed by 1 base and J by 3 bases, 0 bases remained unmatched. CDR3 protein: CASSQGTSGGYEQYF. CDR3 coding DNA: TGCGCCAGCAGCCAAGGGACTAGCGGGGGCTACGAGCAGTACTTC.

Of note for this clone: The same CDR3 can be traced to other DNA sequences in this sample. J is TRBJ2-2 and V is TRBV9; no firm D call. Germline V gene sequence: CDR1 SGDLS, CDR2 YYNGEE. The CDR3 has 11 amino acids. Trimming cost V 2 bases and J 8 bases, with 4 bases left between them. The CDR3 nucleotides read TGTGCCAGCAGCGTTCCTGGGGAGCTGTTTTTT. Residues: CASSVPGELFF.

The genes are TRBV9 and TRBJ1-2, with TRBD1 as a possible D gene (6 bases). Germline values: CDR1 SGDLS, CDR2 YYNGEE. This CDR3 has 15 residues. The V end was cut by 0 bases, the J end by 3 bases, with 12 bases between. CDR3 DNA: TGTGCCAGCAGCGTAGGAGGGGGATCCCACTATGGCTACACCTTC. It encodes CASSVGGGSHYGYTF.

The CDR3 region is CARSGGGFIAGGTDTQYF. As DNA, the CDR3 is TGTGCCAGAAGCGGCGGGGGGTTTATTGCAGGGGGAACAGATACGCAGTATTTT. The genes are TRBV5-3 and TRBJ2-3, with a weak D call TRBD2 (8 bases). TRBV5-3 is flagged as an ORF with uncertain function. V dropped 4 bases and J dropped 3 bases, with 24 bases sitting between them. The CDR3 spans 18 residues.

The V call is TRBV6-6, the J call TRBJ1-5; D uncertain. V lost 8 bases and J 1 base, leaving 12 bases between the germline ends. Germline values: CDR1 MNHNY, CDR2 SVGAGI (reference sequence). The CDR3 runs 14 residues. CDR3 coding DNA: TGTGCCAGCCGTCCCCGGGGAAGCAATCAGCCCCAGCATTTT. Protein sequence: CASRPRGSNQPQHF.

The V and J genes are TRBV6-5 and TRBJ1-2; D is possibly TRBD1 (6 bases). V lost 11 bases to trimming and J lost 0 bases, with 16 bases between them. The CDR3 spans 14 residues. The germline V gene encodes CDR1 MNHEY and CDR2 SVGAGI. DNA of the CDR3: TGTGCCGCCGTGACCCCAGGGGCTAACTATGGCTACACCTTC. It encodes CAAVTPGANYGYTF.

This chain joins TRBV4-1 and TRBJ2-7; 10 bases fit TRBD1. The CDR3 loop spans 14 amino acids. Germline lookup yields CDR1 MGHRA and CDR2 YSYEKL. V dropped 9 bases and J dropped 3; count of bases not matched to a gene: 8. The CDR3 DNA follows: TGCGCCAGTCAATTCGGACAGGGGGACTACGAGCAGTACTTC. It yields the protein CASQFGQGDYEQYF.

The count of this clone is one. The rearrangement links TRBV4-3 to TRBJ2-7; D unclear. This CDR3 has 13 residues. Germline CDR1 LGHNA, CDR2 YSLEER. V was trimmed by 1 base and J by 3 bases, leaving 7 bases between them. The CDR3 DNA sequence: TGCGCCAGCAGCCAAGCGTCCGGCTACGAGCAGTACTTC. This encodes CASSQASGYEQYF.

This clone was observed a single time. This chain connects TRBV4-3 to TRBJ2-5, with D perhaps matching TRBD1 (6 bases). CDR1 LGHNA and CDR2 YSLEER come from the germline V gene. This CDR3 has 15 residues. V lost 0 bases and J 1 base, leaving 9 bases between the germline ends. CDR3 residues: CASSQEDSVQETQYF. CDR3 nucleotides: TGCGCCAGCAGCCAAGAGGACAGCGTCCAAGAGACCCAGTACTTC.

The chain joins TRBV25-1 to TRBJ2-7, with 7 nucleotides matching TRBD1. Germline V gene sequence: CDR1 MGHDK, CDR2 SYGVNS. The CDR3 totals 15 residues. V shed 5 bases, J shed 2 bases, and the junction held 9 bases outside the gene matches. CDR3 nucleotide sequence: TGTGCCAGCAGTCCCCAGGACAGGTGGCCCTACGAGCAGTACTTC. Translation: CASSPQDRWPYEQYF.

The genes are TRBV19 and TRBJ1-2; 9 bases map to TRBD1. The CDR3 covers 16 residues. With V trimmed by 6 bases and J by 6 bases, 14 bases remained unmatched. Germline CDR1 is LNHDA and CDR2 is SQIVND (reference sequence). CDR3 amino acids: CASSRIPGQGIDGYTF. The CDR3 nucleotides are TGTGCCAGTAGCAGAATCCCGGGACAGGGAATTGATGGCTACACCTTC.

The chain recombines TRBV27 with TRBJ1-1; perhaps TRBD1 as D (6 bases). CDR3 size: 12 residues. Germline CDR1 is MNHEY and CDR2 is SMNVEV (reference sequence). Trimming took off 4 bases at V and 11 bases at J, with 14 bases between the two ends. The CDR3 loop is CASSWGPTPAFF. CDR3 DNA sequence: TGTGCCAGCAGTTGGGGGCCAACCCCGGCTTTCTTT.

This chain uses TRBV11-2 with TRBJ2-2, with TRBD1 as a possible D gene (6 bases). V lost 1 base, J lost 1 base, and 16 bases lay in between. This CDR3 region has 18 residues. Looked up from germline, CDR1 is SGHAT and CDR2 is FQNNGV. This CDR3 reads CASSLGTWPGQNTGELFF. For the CDR3, the DNA is TGTGCCAGCAGCTTAGGGACCTGGCCGGGACAGAACACCGGGGAGCTGTTTTTT.

The chain is built from TRBV27 and TRBJ2-7; TRBD1 matches 9 bases. V shed 5 bases and J 5 bases; nucleotides not matched to a gene: 7. The germline V gene has CDR1 MNHEY and CDR2 SMNVEV (reference sequence). The CDR3 sequence is 14 residues long. This CDR3 reads CASSQGQGLNEQYF. The CDR3 DNA reads TGTGCCAGCAGTCAAGGACAGGGGTTGAACGAGCAGTACTTC.

V and J are TRBV5-4 and TRBJ2-7, with D possibly matching TRBD1 (6 bases). The ends were cut back, 4 bases at V and 7 bases at J, with 15 bases in the middle. The germline V gene has CDR1 SGHNT and CDR2 YYREEE (reference sequence). The CDR3 loop spans 13 amino acids. CDR3 sequence reads: CASSPPGAGEQYF. For the CDR3, the DNA is TGTGCCAGCAGCCCCCCAGGGGCTGGAGAGCAGTACTTC.

J is TRBJ2-7 and V is TRBV9; 12 positions match TRBD2. Germline values: CDR1 SGDLS, CDR2 YYNGEE. V lost 4 bases to trimming and J lost 3 bases; unmatched junction nucleotides: 5. This CDR3 has 15 residues. CDR3 protein: CASSPWTSGDYEQYF. The CDR3 region has the DNA TGTGCCAGCAGCCCCTGGACTAGCGGGGACTACGAGCAGTACTTC.